Listed here is a single T cell receptor (beta chain). Its antigen is undetermined. The data belong to a study of T cells in Graves' hyperthyroidism and ophthalmopathy. Study results and caveats: Model predictions of ophthalmopathy came a median 6.5 months before onset.

Amplification yielded TCR beta CDR3 regions, with RNA transcripts as the source. Using the HTBI primer set, a first-round RT-PCR was run on the TCR CDR3. From the multiplex PCR reads, TCRdb called clonotypes with MiXCR, one entry per CDR3 protein. This repertoire shows more than 500,000 distinct CDR3 sequences, about 15% found once; its top ten account for approximately 14%. The germline V gene has CDR1 SGDLS and CDR2 YYNGEE. The CDR3 runs to 14 residues. The V gene end was trimmed by 3 bases and the J gene end by 10 bases; junction bases not matched to a gene: 7. The V gene is TRBV9, the J gene TRBJ1-3; 10 bases are shared with TRBD1. The receptor was isolated from a woman aged 40-49 years with Graves' hyperthyroidism. Sequenced input: blood. The CDR3: CASSEGTGEGTIYF. The CDR3 coding sequence is TGTGCCAGCAGCGAGGGGACAGGGGAAGGGACCATATATTTT.